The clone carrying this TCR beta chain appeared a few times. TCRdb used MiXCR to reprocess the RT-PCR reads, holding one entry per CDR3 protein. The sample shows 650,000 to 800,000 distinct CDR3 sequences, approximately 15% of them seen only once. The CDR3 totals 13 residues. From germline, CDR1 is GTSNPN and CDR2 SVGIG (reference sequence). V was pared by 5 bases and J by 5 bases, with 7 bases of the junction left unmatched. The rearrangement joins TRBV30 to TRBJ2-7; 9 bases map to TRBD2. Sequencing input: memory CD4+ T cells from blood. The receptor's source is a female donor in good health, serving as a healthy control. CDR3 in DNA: TGTGCCTGGGCTCAAGCGGGAGGCCACGAGCAGTACTTC. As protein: CAWAQAGGHEQYF.